Listed here are 4 T cell receptor beta chains from one sample, sequenced in a study of blood T cell repertoires in COVID-19. Some clones are missing from TCRdb's copy, which holds only in-frame ones; the method was immunoSEQ multiplex PCR. The sample holds 95,000 to 150,000 clones, 84% seen once. The sequencing input was PBMCs or T cells enriched from blood (not recorded which). Receptors were obtained from a woman aged 30 to 39 who had recovered from COVID-19.

This clone is a singleton in its sample. The V and J genes are TRBV11-3 and TRBJ2-2; TRBD1 is a possible D gene (6 bases). Trimming took 5 bases from V and 1 from J, leaving 14 bases between them. CDR1 SGHNT and CDR2 YENEEA come from the germline V gene. This CDR3 comprises 16 residues. As DNA, the CDR3 is TGTGCCAGCAGCGAGACCGGGACACAGAACACCGGGGAGCTGTTTTTT. It specifies CASSETGTQNTGELFF.

V gene TRBV3-1 (or the pseudogene TRBV3-2) combines with J gene TRBJ2-5; a possible D gene is TRBD1 (6 bases). Germline CDR1 and CDR2: LGHDT and YNNKEL (reference sequence). With 2 bases removed from V and 4 bases from J, the gap between germline ends came to 11 bases. This CDR3 contains 14 residues. Written as DNA, the CDR3 is TGTGCCAGCAGCCAAAGAGGGGGTGTAGAGACCCAGTACTTC. Protein product: CASSQRGGVETQYF.

The J gene is TRBJ2-1, the V gene TRBV7-9; 7 bases fit TRBD2. Per germline, CDR1 SEHNR and CDR2 FQNEAQ (reference sequence). J gave up 8 bases and V 5 bases, and 3 bases lay outside the gene matches. The CDR3 consists of 12 residues. CDR3 nucleotide sequence: TGTGCCAGCAGCCTCCGGGGGGATGAGCAGTTCTTC. Its protein is CASSLRGDEQFF.

The V call is TRBV4-1, the J call TRBJ1-4; D not resolved. The germline CDR1 and CDR2 sequences are MGHRA and YSYEKL. The CDR3 runs 11 residues. Trimming cost V 6 bases and J 8 bases, with 7 bases left between them. CDR3 loop: CASSRGEKLFF. The CDR3 DNA reads TGCGCCAGCAGTCGGGGAGAAAAACTGTTTTTT.